A selection of T cell receptor beta chains follows, all from one sample in a study of cytotoxic CD8 clonotypes in ibrutinib-treated CLL. Some clones are missing from TCRdb's copy, which holds only in-frame ones; the method was immunoSEQ multiplex PCR. Found here are roughly 130,000 clones, 80% to 95% of them singletons; the top ten hold roughly a tenth. This specimen was PBMCs, taken after 12 months of ibrutinib treatment. The receptors come from a human donor with chronic lymphocytic leukemia. Each CDR3 is given with its conserved first and last residue. The D gene is left open where the match is weak. Expanded clones get a size class; other rows say once, few or many, or leave the size out.

abundance: -
j_gene: TRBJ1-1
d_gene: TRBD1
v_gene: TRBV2
CDR3aa: CASSMTGGDTEAFF
CDR3nt: TGTGCCAGCAGTATGACAGGGGGAGACACTGAAGCTTTCTTT

abundance: -
j_gene: TRBJ2-3
d_gene: TRBD2
v_gene: TRBV7-3
CDR3aa: CASSSGLAGGPDTQYF
CDR3nt: TGTGCCAGCAGCTCGGGACTAGCGGGAGGGCCGGATACGCAGTATTTT

abundance: -
j_gene: TRBJ2-2
d_gene: -
v_gene: TRBV28
CDR3aa: CASSYWDTGELFF
CDR3nt: TGTGCCAGCAGTTACTGGGACACCGGGGAGCTGTTTTTT

abundance: -
j_gene: TRBJ2-7
d_gene: -
v_gene: TRBV11-2
CDR3aa: CASSHDPYEQYF
CDR3nt: TGTGCCAGCAGCCACGATCCCTACGAGCAGTACTTC

abundance: once
j_gene: TRBJ2-7
d_gene: -
v_gene: TRBV5-1
CDR3aa: CASSRTLESGSVQYF
CDR3nt: TGCGCCAGCAGCCGCACCTTGGAAAGCGGGTCGGTGCAGTACTTC

abundance: -
j_gene: TRBJ2-7
d_gene: -
v_gene: TRBV11-3
CDR3aa: CASSVGGTDEQYF
CDR3nt: TGTGCCAGCAGCGTGGGGGGCACGGACGAGCAGTACTTC

abundance: once
j_gene: TRBJ2-7
d_gene: -
v_gene: TRBV10-3
CDR3aa: CAIRNRGEGAYEQYF
CDR3nt: TGTGCCATCAGAAATAGGGGGGAAGGGGCCTACGAGCAGTACTTC

abundance: few
j_gene: TRBJ1-4
d_gene: -
v_gene: TRBV25-1
CDR3aa: CASSEYGQGIEKLFF
CDR3nt: TGTGCCAGCAGTGAATATGGGCAGGGTATTGAAAAACTGTTTTTT

abundance: -
j_gene: TRBJ2-7
d_gene: TRBD1
v_gene: TRBV19
CDR3aa: CASTDTGTGFIHEQYF
CDR3nt: TGTGCCAGTACCGACACCGGGACAGGGTTTATCCACGAGCAGTACTTC

abundance: -
j_gene: TRBJ2-2
d_gene: -
v_gene: TRBV19
CDR3aa: CASRTTRYTGELFF
CDR3nt: TGTGCCAGTAGGACCACTAGATACACCGGGGAGCTGTTTTTT

abundance: -
j_gene: TRBJ2-1
d_gene: -
v_gene: TRBV7-2
CDR3aa: CASSLEGSSYNEQFF
CDR3nt: TGTGCCAGCAGCTTAGAGGGAAGCTCCTACAATGAGCAGTTCTTC

abundance: -
j_gene: TRBJ2-1
d_gene: -
v_gene: TRBV9
CDR3aa: CASSERDLFDEQFF
CDR3nt: TGTGCCAGCAGCGAGAGGGACTTATTTGATGAGCAGTTCTTC

abundance: -
j_gene: TRBJ1-2
d_gene: -
v_gene: TRBV10-3
CDR3aa: CAISYRESNYGYTF
CDR3nt: TGTGCCATCAGTTATAGGGAATCTAACTATGGCTACACCTTC

abundance: -
j_gene: TRBJ2-5
d_gene: TRBD1
v_gene: TRBV18
CDR3aa: CASSKEIPGTGVSETQYF
CDR3nt: TGTGCCAGCTCCAAAGAGATCCCCGGGACAGGGGTTTCAGAGACCCAGTACTTC

abundance: -
j_gene: TRBJ2-7
d_gene: -
v_gene: TRBV10-3
CDR3aa: CAISEDRRPYEQYF
CDR3nt: TGTGCCATCAGTGAGGACCGTCGTCCCTACGAGCAGTACTTC

abundance: -
j_gene: TRBJ1-2
d_gene: -
v_gene: TRBV16
CDR3aa: CASSQWGPDGYTF
CDR3nt: TGTGCCAGCAGCCAATGGGGTCCGGATGGCTACACCTTC

abundance: once
j_gene: TRBJ2-5
d_gene: TRBD1
v_gene: TRBV29-1
CDR3aa: CSVDGALRAGGLGETQYF
CDR3nt: TGCAGCGTTGATGGGGCCCTCCGGGCAGGGGGCTTAGGAGAGACCCAGTACTTC

abundance: -
j_gene: TRBJ2-3
d_gene: -
v_gene: TRBV14
CDR3aa: CASSQGPRNTQYF
CDR3nt: TGTGCCAGCAGCCAGGGGCCGCGGAATACGCAGTATTTT

abundance: -
j_gene: TRBJ2-2
d_gene: -
v_gene: TRBV6-5
CDR3aa: CASSGNTGELFF
CDR3nt: TGTGCCAGCTCGGGGAACACCGGGGAGCTGTTTTTT

abundance: -
j_gene: TRBJ2-7
d_gene: -
v_gene: TRBV11-3
CDR3aa: CASSLRDSPYEQYF
CDR3nt: TGTGCCAGCAGCTTACGGGACTCCCCCTACGAGCAGTACTTC

abundance: -
j_gene: TRBJ2-5
d_gene: -
v_gene: TRBV2
CDR3aa: CASSDAGGSETQYF
CDR3nt: TGTGCCAGCAGTGATGCAGGCGGTTCGGAGACCCAGTACTTC

abundance: -
j_gene: TRBJ2-7
d_gene: TRBD2
v_gene: TRBV9
CDR3aa: CASSRSGVSSYEQYF
CDR3nt: TGTGCCAGCAGCCGTAGCGGGGTTAGCTCCTACGAGCAGTACTTC

abundance: -
j_gene: TRBJ2-1
d_gene: TRBD2
v_gene: TRBV11-3
CDR3aa: CASSLEYRGSNSEQFF
CDR3nt: TGTGCCAGCAGCTTAGAATACCGCGGGAGTAACTCTGAGCAGTTCTTC

abundance: -
j_gene: TRBJ1-5
d_gene: -
v_gene: TRBV5-1
CDR3aa: CASSLDGGRDQPQHF
CDR3nt: TGCGCCAGCAGCTTGGACGGGGGTAGGGATCAGCCCCAGCATTTT

abundance: -
j_gene: TRBJ2-5
d_gene: -
v_gene: TRBV19
CDR3aa: CASSIGGDSGMGQETQYF
CDR3nt: TGTGCCAGTAGTATAGGTGGAGACAGTGGAATGGGGCAAGAGACCCAGTACTTC

abundance: -
j_gene: TRBJ2-1
d_gene: -
v_gene: TRBV29-1
CDR3aa: CSAPGGTHLNEQFF
CDR3nt: TGCAGCGCCCCAGGCGGGACCCATTTAAATGAGCAGTTCTTC

abundance: -
j_gene: TRBJ1-3
d_gene: -
v_gene: TRBV28
CDR3aa: CASSLWEGVADGNTIYF
CDR3nt: TGTGCCAGCAGTTTATGGGAGGGGGTCGCTGATGGAAACACCATATATTTT

abundance: once
j_gene: TRBJ1-4
d_gene: -
v_gene: TRBV2
CDR3aa: CASSVFRSGVAKLFF
CDR3nt: TGTGCCAGCAGTGTATTTCGGTCAGGGGTTGCAAAACTGTTTTTT

abundance: few
j_gene: TRBJ2-7
d_gene: -
v_gene: TRBV7-9
CDR3aa: CASSSLVEQYF
CDR3nt: TGTGCCAGCAGCTCGTTGGTCGAGCAGTACTTC

abundance: -
j_gene: TRBJ2-2
d_gene: -
v_gene: TRBV2
CDR3aa: CASRASRGFGELFF
CDR3nt: TGTGCCAGCAGGGCCTCCCGGGGGTTCGGGGAGCTGTTTTTT

abundance: -
j_gene: TRBJ2-7
d_gene: TRBD1
v_gene: TRBV19
CDR3aa: CASSPGTGPYEQYF
CDR3nt: TGTGCCAGTAGCCCCGGGACAGGGCCCTACGAGCAGTACTTC

abundance: -
j_gene: TRBJ1-2
d_gene: -
v_gene: TRBV7-8
CDR3aa: CASSIAGTVDYGYTF
CDR3nt: TGTGCCAGCAGCATTGCCGGGACGGTGGATTATGGCTACACCTTC

abundance: -
j_gene: TRBJ2-7
d_gene: -
v_gene: TRBV6-1
CDR3aa: CASSTEISYEQYF
CDR3nt: TGTGCCAGCAGTACGGAGATTTCCTACGAGCAGTACTTC

abundance: -
j_gene: TRBJ2-2
d_gene: TRBD1
v_gene: TRBV2
CDR3aa: CASTGQGDTGELFF
CDR3nt: TGTGCCAGCACTGGACAGGGAGACACCGGGGAGCTGTTTTTT

abundance: -
j_gene: TRBJ1-5
d_gene: TRBD1
v_gene: TRBV19
CDR3aa: CASSDLMGPGQINSNQPQHF
CDR3nt: TGTGCCAGTAGCGATCTGATGGGACCGGGACAGATAAATAGCAATCAGCCCCAGCATTTT

abundance: -
j_gene: TRBJ2-3
d_gene: TRBD2
v_gene: TRBV7-3
CDR3aa: CASSLTSGSTDTQYF
CDR3nt: TGTGCCAGCAGCTTAACTAGCGGGAGCACAGATACGCAGTATTTT

abundance: -
j_gene: TRBJ2-1
d_gene: TRBD2
v_gene: TRBV30
CDR3aa: CAWVGAGFANEQFF
CDR3nt: TGTGCCTGGGTAGGAGCGGGATTTGCCAATGAGCAGTTCTTC

abundance: -
j_gene: TRBJ2-1
d_gene: -
v_gene: TRBV9
CDR3aa: CASSVANRQRNEQFF
CDR3nt: TGTGCCAGCAGCGTAGCGAATAGACAAAGGAATGAGCAGTTCTTC

abundance: -
j_gene: TRBJ1-1
d_gene: -
v_gene: TRBV25-1
CDR3aa: CASSRGGYTEAFF
CDR3nt: TGTGCCAGTAGTCGGGGCGGCTACACTGAAGCTTTCTTT

abundance: -
j_gene: TRBJ2-5
d_gene: TRBD1
v_gene: TRBV28
CDR3aa: CASSRTGVSETQYF
CDR3nt: TGTGCCAGCAGTAGAACAGGGGTTAGCGAGACCCAGTACTTC

abundance: -
j_gene: TRBJ2-6
d_gene: -
v_gene: TRBV19
CDR3aa: CASIYSGANVLTF
CDR3nt: TGTGCCAGTATTTATAGTGGGGCCAACGTCCTGACTTTC

abundance: -
j_gene: TRBJ2-5
d_gene: TRBD1
v_gene: TRBV7-3
CDR3aa: CASSLRQGAGETQYF
CDR3nt: TGTGCCAGCAGCTTGAGACAGGGGGCAGGGGAGACCCAGTACTTC

abundance: -
j_gene: TRBJ2-7
d_gene: TRBD2
v_gene: TRBV18
CDR3aa: CASSGASGNYEQYF
CDR3nt: TGTGCCAGCTCAGGGGCTAGCGGGAACTACGAGCAGTACTTC

abundance: once
j_gene: TRBJ1-1
d_gene: TRBD1
v_gene: TRBV6-4
CDR3aa: CAGQGSHTEAFF
CDR3nt: TGTGCCGGACAGGGTTCTCACACTGAAGCTTTCTTT

abundance: -
j_gene: TRBJ2-4
d_gene: -
v_gene: TRBV5-6
CDR3aa: CASSLGENIQYF
CDR3nt: TGTGCCAGCAGCCTGGGAGAAAACATTCAGTACTTC

abundance: -
j_gene: TRBJ2-7
d_gene: -
v_gene: TRBV14
CDR3aa: CASSQDSGENHYEQYF
CDR3nt: TGTGCCAGCAGCCAAGATTCAGGGGAGAATCACTACGAGCAGTACTTC

abundance: -
j_gene: TRBJ1-5
d_gene: -
v_gene: TRBV7-9
CDR3aa: CASSLTSNQPQHF
CDR3nt: TGTGCCAGCAGCTTGACCAGCAATCAGCCCCAGCATTTT

abundance: -
j_gene: TRBJ1-5
d_gene: -
v_gene: TRBV19
CDR3aa: CASSILTADQPQHF
CDR3nt: TGTGCCAGTAGTATTTTGACAGCGGATCAGCCCCAGCATTTT

abundance: -
j_gene: TRBJ1-1
d_gene: -
v_gene: TRBV6-5
CDR3aa: CASTMGEYTEAFF
CDR3nt: TGTGCCAGTACCATGGGAGAGTACACTGAAGCTTTCTTT

abundance: -
j_gene: TRBJ2-3
d_gene: -
v_gene: TRBV6-1
CDR3aa: CASSAQRGTDTQYF
CDR3nt: TGTGCCAGCAGTGCCCAGCGGGGCACAGATACGCAGTATTTT

abundance: -
j_gene: TRBJ1-5
d_gene: -
v_gene: TRBV14
CDR3aa: CASSQSFYEWGGKGSNQPQHF
CDR3nt: TGTGCCAGCAGCCAATCCTTTTATGAATGGGGAGGGAAGGGGAGCAATCAGCCCCAGCATTTT

abundance: -
j_gene: TRBJ1-2
d_gene: TRBD1
v_gene: TRBV28
CDR3aa: CASSFSSAGGTLTYGYTF
CDR3nt: TGTGCCAGCAGTTTTTCCAGTGCAGGGGGTACCCTGACCTATGGCTACACCTTC

abundance: -
j_gene: TRBJ2-5
d_gene: TRBD2
v_gene: TRBV6-6
CDR3aa: CASSFLAGVETQYF
CDR3nt: TGTGCCAGCAGTTTTCTAGCGGGAGTTGAGACCCAGTACTTC

abundance: -
j_gene: TRBJ2-1
d_gene: TRBD2
v_gene: TRBV6-5
CDR3aa: CASSYSSGVVEQFF
CDR3nt: TGTGCCAGCAGTTACTCGAGCGGGGTAGTTGAGCAGTTCTTC